The 19 T cell receptor beta chains below come from one sample, sequenced in a study of T cell responses to AZD1222 COVID-19 vaccine. Data came from immunoSEQ multiplex PCR; TCRdb stores just in-frame clones and leaves some out. The sample records around 130,000 clones, around 90% being singletons. The source material was peripheral blood, sampled 28 days after the second AZD1222 dose. The receptors stem from an adult who received the AZD1222 COVID-19 vaccine.

This clone came up once. V is TRBV6-5 and J is TRBJ1-1, with 7 bases matching TRBD1. The junction had 7 bases not matched to a gene; V was cut back by 0 bases and J by 3 bases. The germline gives CDR1 MNHEY, CDR2 SVGAGI. The CDR3 runs to 16 residues. CDR3 protein: CASSYSYAGGDTEAFF. The CDR3 coding sequence is TGTGCCAGCAGTTACTCGTATGCAGGGGGGGACACTGAAGCTTTCTTT.

The chain couples TRBV2 to TRBJ1-2; the D is unclear. There are 15 residues in the CDR3. Between the trimmed V and J ends, which lost 1 base and 3 bases, there was a span of 12 bases. The germline gives CDR1 SNHLY, CDR2 FYNNEI. The CDR3 DNA is TGTGCCAGCAGTGAAGGGCCCCAGCCAGACTATGGCTACACCTTC. Translating it yields CASSEGPQPDYGYTF.

The chain has TRBV30 and TRBJ2-3; 8 bases map to TRBD2. This CDR3 has 16 amino acids. The junction had 9 bases not matched to a gene; V was cut back by 0 bases and J by 4 bases. The germline gives CDR1 GTSNPN, CDR2 SVGIG (reference sequence). DNA for the CDR3: TGTGCCTGGAGTGTACAAAGCGGGAGATACCCAGATACGCAGTATTTT. This sequence encodes CAWSVQSGRYPDTQYF.

CDR3 nucleotides: TGTGCCATCAGTGAGTCGACAGGGAAGGCCCACGAGCAGTACTTC. Protein product: CAISESTGKAHEQYF. The chain has TRBV10-3 and TRBJ2-7, with 7 positions matching TRBD1. CDR1 and CDR2 from the germline V gene are ENHRY and SYGVKD. V was clipped by 0 bases and J by 5 bases; unmatched bases: 7. The CDR3 is 15 residues long.

This clone showed up just a few times. V is TRBV15 and J is TRBJ1-1; TRBD1 might be the D (6 bases). The CDR3 loop spans 15 amino acids. Between the trimmed V and J ends, which lost 3 bases and 4 bases, there was a span of 15 bases. Germline assignment: CDR1 LNHNV and CDR2 YYDKDF (reference sequence). The CDR3 region is CATSRGGGARTEAFF. The CDR3, as DNA: TGTGCCACCAGCAGGGGAGGGGGGGCGCGCACTGAAGCTTTCTTT.

This rearrangement joins TRBV6-2 or TRBV6-3 to TRBJ2-7; TRBD1 matches at 8 bases. Unmatched junction bases numbered 3, after V lost 0 bases and J lost 2 bases. The CDR3 totals 15 residues. Germline CDR1 reads MNHEY; CDR2 reads SVGEGT. CDR3 DNA: TGTGCCAGCAGTTACTCCACAGGGGGGCCCTACGAGCAGTACGTC. Its translation: CASSYSTGGPYEQYV.

The J gene is TRBJ2-1, the V gene TRBV18; 8 bases line up with TRBD1. Germline CDR1 reads KGHSH; CDR2 reads LQKENI. J lost 4 bases, V lost 3 bases, and 5 bases had no gene match. The CDR3 has 15 amino acids. CDR3 region: CASSPGTGQYNEQFF. CDR3 nucleotide sequence: TGTGCCAGCTCACCCGGGACAGGCCAGTACAATGAGCAGTTCTTC.

The rearrangement uses TRBV27 and TRBJ2-1, with 13 bases matching TRBD2. V gave up 7 bases and J gave up 6 bases; unmatched junction bases: 9. Germline CDR1 is MNHEY and CDR2 is SMNVEV (reference sequence). The CDR3 length is 16 residues. The CDR3 region is CASTPGGLAGVNEQFF. The CDR3 bases are TGTGCCAGCACCCCGGGAGGACTAGCGGGAGTCAATGAGCAGTTCTTC.

The rearrangement uses TRBV7-9 and TRBJ1-3; D might be TRBD1 (5 bases). Looked up from germline, CDR1 is SEHNR and CDR2 is FQNEAQ (reference sequence). The CDR3 length is 17 residues. Between the trimmed V and J ends, which lost 0 bases and 2 bases, there was a span of 14 bases. In DNA form, the CDR3 reads TGTGCCAGCAGCTTAGCAGTAGACAGAATAGCTGGAAACACCATATATTTT. It encodes CASSLAVDRIAGNTIYF. The variable domain in full, with the rest retrieved from reference TRBV7-9 and TRBJ1-3, is DTGVSQNPRHKITKRGQNVTFRCDPISEHNRLYWYRQTLGQGPEFLTYFQNEAQLEKSRLLSDRFSAERPKGSFSTLEIQRTEQGDSAMYLCASSLAVDRIAGNTIYFGEGSWLTVV.

This clone was seen once. This rearrangement joins TRBV24-1 to TRBJ2-1, with 7 bases that match TRBD1. Germline CDR1 and CDR2: KGHDR and SFDVKD. Trimming took 4 bases from V and 8 from J; bases not matched to a gene: 10. The CDR3 runs to 15 residues. For the CDR3, the DNA is TGTGCCACCAGTGAAAACAGGGGCTCGTCGGATGAGCAGTTCTTC. This gives the protein CATSENRGSSDEQFF.

The chain couples TRBV7-3 to TRBJ2-5; possible D gene TRBD1, 5 bases. Germline-derived CDR1 and CDR2 are SGHTA and FQGTGA. The CDR3 extends over 14 amino acids. The ends were cut back, 2 bases at V and 3 bases at J, with 10 bases in the middle. CDR3 in DNA: TGTGCCAGCAGCTTAGACAGTTCGAAAGAGACCCAGTACTTC. Translating gives CASSLDSSKETQYF. Looking up the rest from reference TRBV7-3 and TRBJ2-5 gives the full variable domain: GAGVSQTPSNKVTEKGKYVELRCDPISGHTALYWYRQSLGQGPEFLIYFQGTGAADDSGLPNDRFFAVRPEGSVSTLKIQRTERGDSAVYLCASSLDSSKETQYFGPGTRLLVL.

This rearrangement joins TRBV24-1 to TRBJ2-5; D is perhaps TRBD1 (5 bases). Trimming took off 5 bases at V and 1 base at J, with 10 bases between the two ends. The CDR3 totals 14 residues. Germline-derived CDR1 and CDR2 are KGHDR and SFDVKD. CDR3 coding DNA: TGTGCCACCAGTGCATCGACAGCCCAAGAGACCCAGTACTTC. It specifies CATSASTAQETQYF.

The rearrangement links TRBV19 to TRBJ1-4; tentative D call: TRBD1 (5 bases). There are 15 residues in the CDR3. Germline loops: CDR1 LNHDA, CDR2 SQIVND (reference sequence). Trimming cost V 6 bases and J 0 bases, with 11 bases left between them. The CDR3 DNA sequence: TGTGCCAGTAGAGATCCGGGGGCAACTAATGAAAAACTGTTTTTT. Its protein product is CASRDPGATNEKLFF.

The chain joins TRBV3-1 (or the pseudogene TRBV3-2) to TRBJ1-5, with D hard to call. The germline CDR1 and CDR2 sequences are LGHDT and YNNKEL (reference sequence). V lost 4 bases, J lost 4 bases, and 5 bases lay in between. This CDR3 is 12 amino acids long. For the CDR3, the DNA is TGTGCCAGCAGCCTACTGAATCAGCCCCAGCATTTT. Its protein product is CASSLLNQPQHF.

The rearrangement joins TRBV2 to TRBJ1-5, with D tentatively TRBD1 (6 bases). The CDR3 consists of 14 residues. From germline, CDR1 is SNHLY and CDR2 FYNNEI. With 6 bases removed from V and 2 bases from J, the gap between germline ends came to 11 bases. The CDR3 nucleotides are TGTGCCAGCAGGCCCAGGGGAGGCAATCAGCCCCAGCATTTT. Translation gives CASRPRGGNQPQHF.

This clone was observed a single time. The CDR3 coding sequence is TGTGCCAGCAGTTCGCGGGGGGCCGGTGAAAAACTGTTTTTT. Translating gives CASSSRGAGEKLFF. The V and J genes are TRBV7-9 and TRBJ1-4, with D tentatively TRBD1 (6 bases). Germline CDR1 and CDR2: SEHNR and FQNEAQ (reference sequence). The ends were cut back, 6 bases at V and 7 bases at J, with 15 bases in the middle. The length of the CDR3 is 14 residues.

J is TRBJ2-3 and V is TRBV5-8, with 9 bases identical to TRBD2. The CDR3 runs 16 residues. After removal of 2 bases from V and 4 bases from J, the junction contained 8 bases not matched to a gene. The germline gives CDR1 SGHTS, CDR2 YDEGEE. CDR3 loop: CASSFGAGGHSDTQYF. Here the CDR3 DNA reads TGTGCCAGCAGCTTTGGGGCGGGGGGGCACTCAGATACGCAGTATTTT.

The chain combines TRBV2 with TRBJ2-1; TRBD2 matches at 7 bases. The CDR3 is 12 amino acids. Germline lookup yields CDR1 SNHLY and CDR2 FYNNEI. J lost 4 bases, V lost 8 bases, and 2 bases had no gene match. CDR3 in amino acids: CASSSGYNEQFF. The CDR3 region has the DNA TGTGCCAGCTCTAGCGGTTACAATGAGCAGTTCTTC.

The chain has TRBV18 and TRBJ1-2; unclear D gene. Germline V gene data show CDR1 as KGHSH and CDR2 as LQKENI. The CDR3 consists of 14 residues. The germline V and J ends were trimmed by 3 bases and 4 bases, with 12 bases remaining between them. The DNA for the CDR3 is TGTGCCAGCTCACCTACTTCTAGGCCCTATGGCTACACCTTC. It translates to CASSPTSRPYGYTF.